This record looks at one T cell receptor (beta chain) sequence and its context. Its antigen remains unknown. Researchers ran the PCR with 60 Vbeta and 13 Jbeta primers. Only in-frame clones appear in the TCRdb table, and some are missing; sequencing was by immunoSEQ multiplex PCR. This table has roughly 180,000 clones, about 83% appearing once. The data originate from a study of cytomegalovirus exposure and HLA in healthy donors. Study results and limitations: Later analysis suggested most CMV-associated TCR beta chains were HLA-restricted.

From germline, CDR1 is SNHLY and CDR2 FYNNEI. After removal of 3 bases from V and 5 bases from J, the junction contained 7 bases not matched to a gene. The CDR3 runs to 16 residues. The chain couples TRBV2 to TRBJ2-5; TRBD2 aligns across 12 bases. The clonotype originates from a girl between 10 and 17 years old in good health and CMV-seropositive. The sequencing sample was made of PBMCs. CDR3 residues: CASSELAGGQSETQYF. CDR3 in DNA: TGTGCCAGCAGTGAGCTAGCGGGGGGGCAATCCGAGACCCAGTACTTC.